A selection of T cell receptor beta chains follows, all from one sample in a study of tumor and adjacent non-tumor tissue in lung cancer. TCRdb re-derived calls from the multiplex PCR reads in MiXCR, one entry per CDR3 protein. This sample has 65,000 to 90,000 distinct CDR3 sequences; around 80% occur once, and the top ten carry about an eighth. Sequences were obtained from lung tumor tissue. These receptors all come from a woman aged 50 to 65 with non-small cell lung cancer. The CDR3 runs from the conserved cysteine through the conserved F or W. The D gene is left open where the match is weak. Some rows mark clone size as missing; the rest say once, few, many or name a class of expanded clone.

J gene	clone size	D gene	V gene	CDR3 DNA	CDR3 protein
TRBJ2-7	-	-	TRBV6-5	TGTGCCAGCACCTCGGGGGTAGCCTACAAGCAGTACTTC	CASTSGVAYKQYF
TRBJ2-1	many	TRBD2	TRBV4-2	TGTGCCAGCAGCCAAGTCGGAGGACTAGCGGGGGGGTTCTTC	CASSQVGGLAGGFF
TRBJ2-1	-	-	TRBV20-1	TGCAGTGCTAGAGGCCTAGTGGGATACAATGATCAGTTCTTC	CSARGLVGYNDQFF
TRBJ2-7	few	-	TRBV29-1	-	CSIVGTGAGDSYEHYF
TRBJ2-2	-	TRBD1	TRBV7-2	TGTGCCAGCAGCATAGACAGGGGTCGCACCGGGGAGCTGTTTTTT	CASSIDRGRTGELFF
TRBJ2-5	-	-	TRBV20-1	TGCAGTGCTAGTCGATGTCTAGCCGAAGAGACCCAGTACTTC	CSASRCLAEETQYF
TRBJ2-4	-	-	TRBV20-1	TGCAGTGCTAGAATCCTAAGCGGCAGCATTCAATACTTC	CSARILSGSIQYF
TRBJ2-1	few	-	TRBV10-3	TGTGCCATCAGTGGGTCTGTGGGACACAATGAGCAGTTCTTC	CAISGSVGHNEQFF
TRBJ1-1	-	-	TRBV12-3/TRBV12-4	TGTGCCAGCAGTTTCCTTCGGGGGGGAACTTTCTTT	CASSFLRGGTFF
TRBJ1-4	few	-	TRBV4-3	TGCGCCAGCAGCCAAGATCCGAGGGAGGTAAAAATGTTTTTT	CASSQDPREVKMFF